This TCR beta chain derives from a study of T-cell memory formation after mild COVID-19. Study observations and caveats: Some responding clones appeared in pre-infection memory, suggesting cross-reactive memory joined.

Germline loops: CDR1 LNHNV, CDR2 YYDKDF (reference sequence). V lost 6 bases and J lost 3; bases outside the gene matches: 8. The CDR3 is made up of 14 amino acids. A few counts support this clonotype. The antigen is unknown. TCRdb analysed the 5' RACE reads with MiXCR anew, one entry per CDR3 protein. The table has some 600,000 distinct CDR3 sequences, roughly 17% seen once; the top ten hold roughly 7.8%. This sequence was found in an adult woman who had mild COVID-19 (a few samples of this study predate the infection). Cell type and time point are not known. Sequenced sample: PBMCs or a T cell subset sorted from them (not recorded which). The V call is TRBV15, the J call TRBJ2-7; 7 nucleotides align to TRBD2. In DNA form, the CDR3 reads TGTGCCACCAGTGCTCTCGGGGGGTACTACGAGCAGTACTTC. Its translation is CATSALGGYYEQYF.